This T cell receptor (beta chain) came from a study of blood T cell repertoires in COVID-19. Study summary: From the United States, Italy and Spain came samples of acute and convalescent COVID-19. The analysed material was cDNA or gDNA that came from T cells, B-cell-depleted T cells, or PBMCs.

Trimming took 4 bases from V and 2 from J, leaving 17 bases between them. Per the germline V gene, CDR1 is LNHDA and CDR2 is SQIVND (reference sequence). The CDR3 sequence is 16 residues long. In the original analysis: From reference gene primer amplification, estimates of nucleated cell counts were derived. Profiling relied on immunoSEQ multiplex PCR, and the TCRdb table lists in-frame clones only, not all of them. V, J and clone size are taken as reported in that table, and D and trimming were inferred from the DNA itself. There are about 260,000 clones in the sample; about 89% occur only once, and about 1.6% lies in the top ten.

The receptor comes from a woman between 35 and 50 years old who had recovered from COVID-19. The genes are TRBV19 and TRBJ1-2; D may be TRBD1 (6 bases). Material: peripheral blood. The CDR3 sequence is CASSTPYPGQNYGYTF. The DNA for the CDR3 is TGTGCCAGTAGTACCCCTTACCCGGGACAAAACTATGGCTACACCTTC.